The clone carrying this TCR beta chain was counted between two and nine times. This sample was taken from a study of regulatory T cells in long-lasting Graves disease. Arm-PCR of CDR3 regions and iRepertoire HTBI primers were the basis on which TCR beta libraries were built. Via MiXCR, TCRdb re-called the multiplex PCR reads, giving one row per CDR3 protein. The sample has 400,000 to 450,000 distinct CDR3 sequences, about 15% seen once. Time point of the sample: newly diagnosed GD, antithyroid drugs for less than 3 months. PBMC-extracted RNA yielded the TCR library. CDR3 length: 15 residues. The trim removed 4 bases at V and 4 bases at J, leaving 8 bases unmatched. The germline CDR1 and CDR2 sequences are ENHRY and SYGVKD. Separately, the same data were catalogued under a study of T cells in Graves' hyperthyroidism and ophthalmopathy. That source adds: Clinical symptoms, serum thyroxine, TRAb, thyroid ultrasound and orbital computed tomography informed diagnoses.

Sequences were derived from peripheral blood mononuclear cells (PBMCs), sampled at new diagnosis, from a patient treated with antithyroid drugs. This sequence joins TRBV10-3 and TRBJ2-7, with 9 positions matching TRBD2. The sequence derives from a woman aged 30 to 39 with Graves disease. The CDR3 DNA is TGTGCCATCAGTGGGACTAGCGAAGTCCTTTACGAGCAGTACTTC. Amino acids: CAISGTSEVLYEQYF.